A selection of T cell receptor beta chains follows, all from one sample in a study of cytomegalovirus exposure and HLA in healthy donors. Sequencing was performed with immunoSEQ multiplex PCR; in TCRdb, only in-frame clones are kept and a portion is missing. The table lists about 260,000 clones, roughly 86% of them singletons, with about 2% in the top ten. Specimen: PBMCs. These receptors were taken from a woman aged 40 to 50 in good health and CMV-seropositive. CDR3s include the opening cysteine and the closing phenylalanine or tryptophan. Fields, in order: D gene, clone size, V gene, J gene, CDR3 protein, CDR3 DNA. D genes are given only for firm matches. Clone size, where shown, is once, few, many, or a class for clones that have expanded.

d_call: -
clone_size: -
v_call: TRBV27
j_call: TRBJ2-2
cdr3_aa: CASSTLLTGELFF
cdr3_nt: TGTGCCAGCAGCACCTTACTGACCGGGGAGCTGTTTTTT

d_call: -
clone_size: -
v_call: TRBV5-6
j_call: TRBJ1-2
cdr3_aa: CASSFIGVRGSYGYTF
cdr3_nt: TGTGCCAGCAGCTTTATTGGTGTCAGGGGAAGCTATGGCTACACCTTC

d_call: TRBD2
clone_size: -
v_call: TRBV10-3
j_call: TRBJ2-7
cdr3_aa: CAISGSGGSYEQYF
cdr3_nt: TGTGCCATCAGTGGGTCCGGGGGGTCCTACGAGCAGTACTTC

d_call: -
clone_size: -
v_call: TRBV14
j_call: TRBJ1-1
cdr3_aa: CASSQDLETQAFF
cdr3_nt: TGTGCCAGCAGCCAAGATTTGGAGACTCAAGCTTTCTTT

d_call: -
clone_size: -
v_call: TRBV28
j_call: TRBJ2-7
cdr3_aa: CASSPRDPRYEQYF
cdr3_nt: TGTGCCAGCAGTCCCCGGGATCCTAGATACGAGCAGTACTTC

d_call: TRBD1
clone_size: -
v_call: TRBV19
j_call: TRBJ2-1
cdr3_aa: CASSIDRQGAAGVEQFF
cdr3_nt: TGTGCCAGTAGTATAGACCGACAGGGGGCGGCCGGGGTTGAGCAGTTCTTC

d_call: TRBD2
clone_size: -
v_call: TRBV7-9
j_call: TRBJ2-3
cdr3_aa: CASSLGLTSGSTDTQYF
cdr3_nt: TGTGCCAGCAGCTTAGGGTTAACTAGCGGGAGTACAGATACGCAGTATTTT

d_call: TRBD2
clone_size: -
v_call: TRBV18
j_call: TRBJ2-5
cdr3_aa: CASSPTAASGGVTQYF
cdr3_nt: TGTGCCAGCTCACCGACCGCGGCTAGCGGGGGAGTAACCCAGTACTTC

d_call: -
clone_size: few
v_call: TRBV30
j_call: TRBJ1-2
cdr3_aa: CAWSVGVGYTF
cdr3_nt: TGTGCCTGGAGTGTAGGGGTTGGCTACACCTTC

d_call: -
clone_size: -
v_call: TRBV19
j_call: TRBJ2-7
cdr3_aa: CATLGLPSYEQYF
cdr3_nt: TGTGCCACCCTGGGGCTACCCTCCTACGAGCAGTACTTC

d_call: -
clone_size: -
v_call: TRBV4-3
j_call: TRBJ2-1
cdr3_aa: CASSQDGSSYNEQFF
cdr3_nt: TGCGCCAGCAGCCAAGATGGGAGCTCCTACAATGAGCAGTTCTTC

d_call: -
clone_size: -
v_call: TRBV9
j_call: TRBJ2-3
cdr3_aa: CASSLSTDTQYF
cdr3_nt: TGTGCCAGCTCCCTAAGTACGGATACGCAGTATTTT

d_call: -
clone_size: -
v_call: TRBV27
j_call: TRBJ2-7
cdr3_aa: CASSAGLGGGPDEQYF
cdr3_nt: TGTGCCAGCAGTGCGGGTTTGGGGGGAGGTCCAGACGAGCAGTACTTC

d_call: TRBD1
clone_size: -
v_call: TRBV15
j_call: TRBJ1-2
cdr3_aa: CATSKTPGTGDYGYTF
cdr3_nt: TGTGCCACCAGCAAAACGCCCGGGACAGGGGACTATGGCTACACCTTC

d_call: TRBD1
clone_size: -
v_call: TRBV7-7
j_call: TRBJ2-7
cdr3_aa: CASSTGTGAGYEQYF
cdr3_nt: TGTGCCAGCAGCACCGGGACAGGGGCCGGCTACGAGCAGTACTTC

d_call: TRBD1
clone_size: -
v_call: TRBV7-2
j_call: TRBJ2-7
cdr3_aa: CASSSRQGDSYEQYF
cdr3_nt: TGTGCCAGCAGCTCCCGACAGGGTGATTCCTACGAGCAGTACTTC

d_call: -
clone_size: -
v_call: TRBV5-1
j_call: TRBJ1-4
cdr3_aa: CASSLDGGAREKLFF
cdr3_nt: TGCGCCAGCAGCTTGGACGGGGGGGCGCGTGAAAAACTGTTTTTT

d_call: -
clone_size: -
v_call: TRBV6-1
j_call: TRBJ1-6
cdr3_aa: CASSEAAGWRSDNSPLHF
cdr3_nt: TGTGCCAGCAGTGAAGCGGCGGGATGGAGGTCAGATAATTCACCCCTCCACTTT

d_call: TRBD2
clone_size: -
v_call: TRBV5-6
j_call: TRBJ2-2
cdr3_aa: CASSWGTNPTGELFF
cdr3_nt: TGTGCCAGCAGCTGGGGGACTAACCCCACCGGGGAGCTGTTTTTT

d_call: -
clone_size: once
v_call: TRBV11-3
j_call: TRBJ1-4
cdr3_aa: CASSLTGQLLQNEKLFF
cdr3_nt: TGTGCCAGCAGCTTAACCGGACAACTCCTACAAAATGAAAAACTGTTTTTT

d_call: -
clone_size: -
v_call: TRBV27
j_call: TRBJ1-1
cdr3_aa: CASSRAGGGEAFF
cdr3_nt: TGTGCCAGCAGCCGAGCCGGGGGGGGTGAAGCTTTCTTT

d_call: -
clone_size: -
v_call: TRBV21-1
j_call: TRBJ1-5
cdr3_aa: CASSKGWGTGNQPQHF
cdr3_nt: -

d_call: TRBD2
clone_size: once
v_call: TRBV7-8
j_call: TRBJ2-1
cdr3_aa: CASSLGLAGVEQFF
cdr3_nt: TGTGCCAGCAGCTTAGGGCTAGCGGGTGTTGAGCAGTTCTTC

d_call: -
clone_size: -
v_call: TRBV25-1
j_call: TRBJ2-3
cdr3_aa: CASSEDRTFTPDTQYF
cdr3_nt: TGTGCCAGCAGCGAAGACAGGACCTTCACCCCAGATACGCAGTATTTT

d_call: TRBD2
clone_size: few
v_call: TRBV28
j_call: TRBJ2-3
cdr3_aa: CASTPRGGTQYF
cdr3_nt: TGTGCCAGCACTCCGAGGGGAGGGACGCAGTATTTT

d_call: -
clone_size: -
v_call: TRBV20-1
j_call: TRBJ2-7
cdr3_aa: CSASEMNEQYF
cdr3_nt: TGCAGTGCTAGTGAGATGAACGAGCAGTACTTC

d_call: -
clone_size: once
v_call: TRBV7-9
j_call: TRBJ2-1
cdr3_aa: CASSPDRSSYNEQFF
cdr3_nt: TGTGCCAGCAGCCCCGACAGAAGCTCCTACAATGAGCAGTTCTTC

d_call: -
clone_size: -
v_call: TRBV7-9
j_call: TRBJ2-5
cdr3_aa: CASSATFRVQETQYF
cdr3_nt: TGTGCCAGCAGCGCAACATTCAGGGTCCAGGAGACCCAGTACTTC